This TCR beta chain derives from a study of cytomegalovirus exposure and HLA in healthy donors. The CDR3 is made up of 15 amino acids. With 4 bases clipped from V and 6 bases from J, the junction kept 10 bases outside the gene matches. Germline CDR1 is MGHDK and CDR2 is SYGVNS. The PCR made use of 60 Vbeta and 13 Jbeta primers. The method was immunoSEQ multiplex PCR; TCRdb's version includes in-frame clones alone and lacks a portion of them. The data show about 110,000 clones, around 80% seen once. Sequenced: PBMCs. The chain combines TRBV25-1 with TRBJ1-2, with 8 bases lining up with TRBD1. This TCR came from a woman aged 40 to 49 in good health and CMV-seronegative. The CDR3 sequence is CASSGAGGAMDGYTF. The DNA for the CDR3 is TGTGCCAGCAGTGGCGCAGGGGGCGCGATGGATGGCTACACCTTC.